This TCR beta chain was sequenced during a study of shared clonotypes between healthy human individuals. The germline V gene encodes CDR1 SEHNR and CDR2 FQNEAQ (reference sequence). The CDR3 totals 13 residues. Trimming shortened V by 5 bases and J by 4 bases, and 10 bases separated the two germline ends. As for this clone: Antigen unknown.

The assay was run at deep level. An approximately 200 ng quantity of DNA, 30,000 to 35,000 T cell genomes, went into the sorted-subset replicate PCRs. Assay: immunoSEQ multiplex PCR; the TCRdb copy retains only in-frame clones and omits some. The sample contains around 750,000 clones, approximately 79% of which appear only once. All participating donors were Caucasian adults from Nashville, Tennessee. Study-wide results and limits: Clonotype sharing levels among donors were expected to vary with sequencing depth.

The genes are TRBV7-9 and TRBJ2-3; D unresolved. Sequencing used memory CD4+ T cells sorted from blood. Subset described: CD45RA-negative fraction. This clonotype originated in a woman in her twenties or thirties in good health. The CDR3 DNA reads TGTGCCAGCAGCCAAAAGGGCCCAGATACGCAGTATTTT. As protein: CASSQKGPDTQYF.